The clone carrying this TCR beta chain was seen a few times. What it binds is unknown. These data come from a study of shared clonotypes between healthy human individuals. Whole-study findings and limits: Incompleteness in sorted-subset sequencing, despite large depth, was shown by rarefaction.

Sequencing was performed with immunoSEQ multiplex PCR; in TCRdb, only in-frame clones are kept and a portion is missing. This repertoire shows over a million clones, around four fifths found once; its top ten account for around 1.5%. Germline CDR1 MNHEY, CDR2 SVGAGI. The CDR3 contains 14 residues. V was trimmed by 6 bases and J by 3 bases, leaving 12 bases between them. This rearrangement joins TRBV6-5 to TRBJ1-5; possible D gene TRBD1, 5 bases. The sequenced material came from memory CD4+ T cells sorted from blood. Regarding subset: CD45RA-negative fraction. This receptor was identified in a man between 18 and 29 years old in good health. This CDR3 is CASSRDSHNQPQHF. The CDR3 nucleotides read TGTGCCAGCAGCCGAGACAGCCACAATCAGCCCCAGCATTTT.